This note documents a single TCR beta chain sequence. The sample belongs to a study of shared T cell receptors in the human thymus. Profiled with immunoSEQ multiplex PCR; TCRdb holds only in-frame clones, not every one. The sample lists about 660,000 clones; approximately 90% were seen once. Germline CDR1 MRHNA, CDR2 SNTAGT. Trimming removed 8 bases from V and 6 bases from J; junction bases left unmatched: 25. This CDR3 comprises 19 residues. These same records also appear under a second study, on human thymus T cells. That work adds: Resections obtained during corrective heart surgery supplied the thymus tissue.

Sequenced: thymocytes. The sequence was collected from a boy younger than two with a congenital heart defect. The chain recombines TRBV6-4 with TRBJ2-3; TRBD2 matches 8 bases. The CDR3: CASPARGWVREVTGDTQYF. CDR3 in DNA: TGTGCCAGCCCGGCCAGGGGATGGGTGCGGGAGGTAACTGGGGATACGCAGTATTTT.